This TCR beta chain emerged from a study of shared clonotypes between healthy human individuals. Clones were read by immunoSEQ multiplex PCR, and TCRdb kept only the in-frame ones, dropping some. The sample has millions of clones, approximately 94% seen once. Per germline, CDR1 GTSNPN and CDR2 SVGIG (reference sequence). Trimming removed 4 bases from V and 5 bases from J, with 18 bases in between. CDR3 length equals 14 residues. Naivety among CD8 cells was defined by CD45RO negativity and positive CCR7 selection, thereby excluding terminally differentiated effector memory CD45RA+ cells. The J gene is TRBJ2-7, the V gene TRBV30, with unresolved D. This clonotype originated in a man aged 18-30 years in good health. Some clones in this sample may be carry-over from other donors' samples. The sequenced material came from naive CD8+ T cells from PBMCs. CDR3 coding DNA: TGTGCCTGGAATCCCGTGGGTAGGTTGGACGAGCAGTACTTC. It is translated as CAWNPVGRLDEQYF.